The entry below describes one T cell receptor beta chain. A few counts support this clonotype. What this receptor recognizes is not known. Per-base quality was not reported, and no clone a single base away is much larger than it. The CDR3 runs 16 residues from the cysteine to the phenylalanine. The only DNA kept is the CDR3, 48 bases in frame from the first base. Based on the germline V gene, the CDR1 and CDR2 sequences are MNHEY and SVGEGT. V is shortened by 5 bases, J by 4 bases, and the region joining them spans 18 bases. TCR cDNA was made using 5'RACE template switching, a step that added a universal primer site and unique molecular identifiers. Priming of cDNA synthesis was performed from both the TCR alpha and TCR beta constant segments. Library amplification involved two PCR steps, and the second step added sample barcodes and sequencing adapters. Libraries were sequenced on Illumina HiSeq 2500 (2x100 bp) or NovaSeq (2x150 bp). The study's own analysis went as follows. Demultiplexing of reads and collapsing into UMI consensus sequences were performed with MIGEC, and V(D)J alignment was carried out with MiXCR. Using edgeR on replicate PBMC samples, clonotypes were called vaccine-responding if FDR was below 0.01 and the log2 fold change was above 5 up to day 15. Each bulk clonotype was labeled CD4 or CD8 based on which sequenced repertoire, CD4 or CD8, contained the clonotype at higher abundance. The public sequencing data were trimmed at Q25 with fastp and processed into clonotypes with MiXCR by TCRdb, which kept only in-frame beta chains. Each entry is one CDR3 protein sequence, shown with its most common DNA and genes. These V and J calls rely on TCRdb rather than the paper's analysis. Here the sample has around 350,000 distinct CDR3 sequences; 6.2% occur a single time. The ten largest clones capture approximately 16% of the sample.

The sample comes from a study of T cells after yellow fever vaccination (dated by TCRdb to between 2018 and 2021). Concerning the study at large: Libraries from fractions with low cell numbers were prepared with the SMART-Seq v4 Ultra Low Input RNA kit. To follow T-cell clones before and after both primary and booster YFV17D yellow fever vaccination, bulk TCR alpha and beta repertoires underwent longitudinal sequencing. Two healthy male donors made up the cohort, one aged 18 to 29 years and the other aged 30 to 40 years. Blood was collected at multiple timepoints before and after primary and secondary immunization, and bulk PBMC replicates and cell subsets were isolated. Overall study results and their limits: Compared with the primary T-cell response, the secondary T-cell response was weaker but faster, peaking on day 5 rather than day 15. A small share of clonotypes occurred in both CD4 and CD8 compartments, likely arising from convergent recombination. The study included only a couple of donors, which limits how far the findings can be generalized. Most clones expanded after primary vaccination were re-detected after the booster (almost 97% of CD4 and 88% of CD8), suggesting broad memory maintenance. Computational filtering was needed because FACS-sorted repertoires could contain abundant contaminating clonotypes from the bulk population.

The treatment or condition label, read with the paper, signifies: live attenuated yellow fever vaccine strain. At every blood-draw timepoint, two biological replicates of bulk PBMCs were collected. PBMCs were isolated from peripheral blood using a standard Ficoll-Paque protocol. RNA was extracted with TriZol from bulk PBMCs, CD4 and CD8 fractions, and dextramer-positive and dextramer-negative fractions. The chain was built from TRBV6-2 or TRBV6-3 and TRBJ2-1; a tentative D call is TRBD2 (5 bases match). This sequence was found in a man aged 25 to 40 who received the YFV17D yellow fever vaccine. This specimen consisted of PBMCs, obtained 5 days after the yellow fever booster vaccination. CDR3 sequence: CASSPTISGVYNEQFF. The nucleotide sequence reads TGTGCCAGCAGTCCCACCATTTCCGGGGTTTACAATGAGCAGTTCTTC.